The rows below give T cell receptor beta chains drawn from one sample of a study of metastatic and nonmetastatic thyroid tumors. Using MiXCR, TCRdb re-called clones from the PCR reads. The table includes about 21,000 clones, around 17% detected once. Sample: blood. The receptors shown here come from a male donor with papillary thyroid cancer or a benign thyroid nodule (not recorded which). Some clones in this sample may be carry-over from other donors' samples. CDR3s leave out the opening cysteine and the closing phenylalanine or tryptophan. A D gene is named only where the DNA matches it firmly.

v_gene: TRBV2; len: 11; j_gene: TRBJ2-4; d_gene: NA; CDR3aa: ASRRGAKNIQY
v_gene: TRBV12-3/TRBV12-4; len: 10; j_gene: TRBJ1-1; d_gene: NA; CDR3aa: ASSFRVGEAF
v_gene: TRBV7-9; len: 14; j_gene: TRBJ2-5; d_gene: TRBD2; CDR3aa: ASSRTSGSGGETQY
v_gene: TRBV6-1; len: 16; j_gene: TRBJ2-1; d_gene: NA; CDR3aa: ASSGRWTASRLYNEQF
v_gene: TRBV9; len: 12; j_gene: TRBJ1-2; d_gene: NA; CDR3aa: ASSVGGFNYGYT
v_gene: TRBV14; len: 15; j_gene: TRBJ2-3; d_gene: TRBD2; CDR3aa: ASSHLAGASSTDTQY
v_gene: TRBV3-1; len: 14; j_gene: TRBJ2-1; d_gene: NA; CDR3aa: ASSPTGRQPYNEQF
v_gene: TRBV5-1; len: 13; j_gene: TRBJ2-3; d_gene: NA; CDR3aa: ASRYRPAGADTQY
v_gene: TRBV30; len: 13; j_gene: TRBJ2-4; d_gene: TRBD1; CDR3aa: AWSVGQGGMDIQY
v_gene: TRBV10-3; len: 12; j_gene: TRBJ1-6; d_gene: NA; CDR3aa: AISFKGDGSPLH
v_gene: TRBV9; len: 11; j_gene: TRBJ1-5; d_gene: NA; CDR3aa: ASSGDNNQPQH
v_gene: TRBV5-1; len: 13; j_gene: TRBJ2-5; d_gene: NA; CDR3aa: ASSLSSGLQETQY
v_gene: TRBV27; len: 14; j_gene: TRBJ1-6; d_gene: TRBD1; CDR3aa: ASSPRTGLPNSPLH
v_gene: TRBV28; len: 10; j_gene: TRBJ2-7; d_gene: NA; CDR3aa: ASSLTSFEQY
v_gene: TRBV7-2; len: 13; j_gene: TRBJ2-1; d_gene: NA; CDR3aa: ASSPRETAYNEQF
v_gene: TRBV6-1; len: 12; j_gene: TRBJ1-5; d_gene: NA; CDR3aa: ASSSGVFNQPQH
v_gene: TRBV14; len: 15; j_gene: TRBJ2-3; d_gene: TRBD1; CDR3aa: ASSQLQGASSEDTQY
v_gene: TRBV3-1; len: 15; j_gene: TRBJ2-3; d_gene: NA; CDR3aa: ASSQELVGGPGDTQY
v_gene: TRBV6-2/TRBV6-3; len: 13; j_gene: TRBJ1-4; d_gene: NA; CDR3aa: ARRDLGKDREKLF
v_gene: TRBV28; len: 10; j_gene: TRBJ1-1; d_gene: NA; CDR3aa: ASTPRRSEAF
v_gene: TRBV9; len: 13; j_gene: TRBJ1-1; d_gene: NA; CDR3aa: VSSSAGGPGTEAF
v_gene: TRBV6-5; len: 9; j_gene: NA; d_gene: NA; CDR3aa: ASSYPDKQH
v_gene: TRBV7-9; len: 14; j_gene: TRBJ2-7; d_gene: TRBD1; CDR3aa: ASSLEITGGDYEQY
v_gene: TRBV7-6; len: 13; j_gene: TRBJ1-5; d_gene: TRBD1; CDR3aa: ASSRGQGGNQPQH
v_gene: TRBV29-1; len: 14; j_gene: TRBJ2-7; d_gene: TRBD1; CDR3aa: SVDLRGQGVLYEQY
v_gene: TRBV11-2; len: 14; j_gene: TRBJ2-1; d_gene: TRBD1; CDR3aa: ASSLGVTGLYNEQF
v_gene: TRBV4-3; len: 17; j_gene: TRBJ2-1; d_gene: TRBD2; CDR3aa: ASSQASGGTLGSYNEQF
v_gene: TRBV28; len: 14; j_gene: TRBJ1-6; d_gene: NA; CDR3aa: ASSSLPWQENSPLH
v_gene: TRBV28; len: 11; j_gene: TRBJ1-2; d_gene: TRBD1; CDR3aa: ASSFRGRYGYT
v_gene: TRBV6-1; len: 9; j_gene: TRBJ1-1; d_gene: NA; CDR3aa: ATNRDTEAF
v_gene: TRBV28; len: 17; j_gene: TRBJ1-2; d_gene: NA; CDR3aa: ASSLSTYRAVLSNYGYT
v_gene: TRBV7-8; len: 12; j_gene: TRBJ2-7; d_gene: TRBD2; CDR3aa: ATQTLAGVHEQY
v_gene: TRBV27; len: 15; j_gene: TRBJ2-3; d_gene: TRBD2; CDR3aa: ASRGAWASGGANTQY
v_gene: TRBV18; len: 16; j_gene: TRBJ2-2; d_gene: TRBD2; CDR3aa: ASSRGLAAGANTGELF
v_gene: TRBV30; len: 9; j_gene: TRBJ1-2; d_gene: NA; CDR3aa: AWIRRYGYT
v_gene: TRBV6-1; len: 14; j_gene: TRBJ2-1; d_gene: TRBD2; CDR3aa: ASRWTSGISYNEQF
v_gene: TRBV28; len: 13; j_gene: TRBJ2-5; d_gene: NA; CDR3aa: ASSLEEGAGETQY
v_gene: TRBV2; len: 11; j_gene: TRBJ1-1; d_gene: NA; CDR3aa: ASSELEGTEAF
v_gene: TRBV11-2; len: 13; j_gene: TRBJ1-1; d_gene: TRBD1; CDR3aa: ASTHARTGFTEAF
v_gene: TRBV6-5; len: 12; j_gene: TRBJ2-1; d_gene: NA; CDR3aa: ASSYPRGNNEQF
v_gene: TRBV12-3/TRBV12-4; len: 13; j_gene: TRBJ2-3; d_gene: TRBD2; CDR3aa: ASSLASGITDTQY
v_gene: TRBV6-1; len: 10; j_gene: TRBJ2-3; d_gene: NA; CDR3aa: ASNLAIDTQY
v_gene: TRBV19; len: 11; j_gene: TRBJ1-2; d_gene: NA; CDR3aa: ASSPLPYYGYT
v_gene: TRBV19; len: 13; j_gene: TRBJ1-3; d_gene: NA; CDR3aa: ASRGWENSGNTIY
v_gene: TRBV20-1; len: 13; j_gene: TRBJ2-1; d_gene: NA; CDR3aa: SARDSGMNYNEQF
v_gene: TRBV18; len: 13; j_gene: TRBJ2-2; d_gene: TRBD1; CDR3aa: ASSPRQGPTGELF
v_gene: TRBV4-1; len: 16; j_gene: TRBJ2-3; d_gene: TRBD2; CDR3aa: ASSQDPTAGGREDTQY
v_gene: TRBV28; len: 10; j_gene: TRBJ1-5; d_gene: NA; CDR3aa: FSSLPHQPQH
v_gene: TRBV29-1; len: 13; j_gene: TRBJ1-1; d_gene: NA; CDR3aa: SAGGGWGMNTEAF
v_gene: TRBV24-1; len: 14; j_gene: TRBJ2-2; d_gene: TRBD1; CDR3aa: ATSDAGQGMTGELF
v_gene: TRBV6-1; len: 11; j_gene: TRBJ1-5; d_gene: NA; CDR3aa: ASRGPNNQPQH
v_gene: TRBV15; len: 13; j_gene: TRBJ2-3; d_gene: TRBD2; CDR3aa: ATSKGAGEADTQY
v_gene: TRBV6-1; len: 10; j_gene: TRBJ1-6; d_gene: NA; CDR3aa: ASRLPFSPLH
v_gene: TRBV27; len: 11; j_gene: TRBJ2-7; d_gene: NA; CDR3aa: ASMGGASYEQY